The sequence of this T cell receptor (beta chain) was determined in a study of cytomegalovirus exposure and HLA in healthy donors (dated by TCRdb to about 2017). The study in broad terms: An earlier analysis of some 500 of the donors reported 250 to 300 Gb of sequence data and some 100 million unique TCR beta sequences from 150 million to 200 million T cells. On average, about 240,000 unique TCR beta nucleotide sequences were sequenced per donor among roughly 430 genotyped donors of the cohort, with 15% to 20% of those sequences being non-productive. Every repertoire in the discovery cohort had been generated on one and the same sequencing platform. The study combined high-throughput TCR immunosequencing, statistical association of individual TCRs with disease status, and machine learning to predict cytomegalovirus infection status. Using immunosequencing, the study profiled T cell repertoires from about 650 subjects and related those repertoires to cytomegalovirus serostatus. Of the approximately 400 genotyped donors, roughly 85% fell in the genetic ancestry cluster associated with self-reported Caucasian donors. Roughly 5 DR-DQ haplotypes were handled as single units for association and clustering, since linkage in the cohort was strong. About 300 gigabases of sequencing data and tens of millions of unique TCR sequences made up an early release that covered 500 to 700 HLA-typed donors. The later analysis used no new phenotypic data to find candidate immune exposures, relying instead on TCR beta sequences and their occurrence across donors. HLA typing covered class I and class II loci at four-digit resolution. Donor age, sex, ethnicity and CMV serostatus were compiled alongside the repertoire data. A separate validation cohort of approximately 130 different subjects was used in addition to the approximately 670-subject first cohort. A later genetic analysis took genome-wide SNP genotypes for about three fifths of the roughly 700 donors and used that subset as a discovery cohort. The study aimed to test whether signatures of past pathogen exposure could be identified by cataloging public T cell receptors. To study patterns of TCR occurrence, a later analysis re-analyzed previously published TCR beta repertoires from around 660 donors and added high-resolution HLA genotyping. To decide whether each TCR beta V gene segment behaved as functional or pseudogenic, an earlier analysis of some 570 of the donors relied on high-throughput TCR beta sequencing. Typing coverage differed by locus: A, B, C, DRB1 and DQB1 were typed in roughly 629-630 donors, DQA1 in 522, DPA1 in some 600, and DPB1 in 450 to 480.

In the germline V gene, CDR1 corresponds to SGHRS and CDR2 to YFSETQ. V is pared back by 0 bases and J by 2 bases, with 10 bases lying between the germline termini. The CDR3 has 15 amino acids, counting the end cysteine and phenylalanine. Only the CDR3 region is kept as DNA, spanning 45 bases read in frame from base 1. On this clone: The antigen this receptor binds is unknown. Base-call qualities are not available, and no considerably larger clone is one nucleotide away.

The library relied on the immunoSEQ multiplex PCR assay. The multiplex PCR relied on a mix of 60 forward primers for TCR Vbeta segments and 13 reverse primers for TCR Jbeta segments. A multiplex PCR assay on genomic DNA amplified the CDR3 region of rearranged TCR beta genes. The Illumina HiSeq System was used to sequence the amplified TCR beta libraries as 87-base-pair reads. The original methods were these. Across the 670 or so repertoires, a later analysis counted roughly 77 million unique TCR beta chains, 9.5 million to 13 million of which were shared by at least two donors. Raw reads were error-corrected and collapsed into unique sequences with a nearest-neighbor algorithm that merged closely related sequences to remove PCR and sequencing errors. Alignment of CDR3 sequences to IMGT reference sequences was used to assign V, D and J gene segments. Each retained sequence needed at least a six-nucleotide match to both a V gene segment and a J gene segment. Rearrangements were called productive when the CDR3 lacked stop codons and stayed in frame with V and J; all others were non-productive. CDR3 was defined by IMGT convention, running from the second conserved V-encoded cysteine to the conserved J-encoded phenylalanine. In an earlier analysis of some 550 of the donors, sequences lacking an unambiguous match to a single V gene segment were excluded. An earlier analysis of over 450 of the donors classified V segments as functional when productive rearrangements were above 56.7% and as segregating when the standard deviation between donors was above 5%. A statistical classification framework was developed to diagnose cytomegalovirus status using the catalog of TCR beta chain sequences. In a later analysis, V and J genes were assigned by comparing TCR nucleotide sequences against IMGT/GENE-DB human TR gene sequences. Using the TCRdist pipeline, a later analysis assigned CDR3 sequences along with most-parsimonious VDJ recombination scenarios. In a later analysis, each TCR beta chain was defined by its CDR3 amino acid sequence together with its V-gene family, and reads without a unique V-gene family were excluded. To address suspected cross-contamination and a sequencing artifact, a later analysis removed around 590 highly shared, low-generation-probability nucleotide sequences. In a later analysis, a clonal expansion index for each public chain was calculated from normalized within-repertoire ranks of inferred template counts. In a later analysis, generation probabilities were computed with a VDJ recombination model fitted to out-of-frame rearrangements, and the resulting probabilities were checked against IGoR. In a later analysis, hypergeometric tests were used to score TCR-TCR, TCR-HLA and TCR-CMV co-occurrence, with a repertoire-size bias correction applied to TCR pairs. To estimate false discovery rates, a later analysis permuted the HLA or CMV assignments 20 times. A later analysis grouped co-occurring TCRs with DBSCAN, adding TCRdist sequence similarity when clustering within HLA-allele-positive subsets. Repertoires with fewer than 30,000 or more than 120,000 public chains were left out of co-occurrence clustering, as were several repertoires with anomalous nucleotide sharing. Sourced from immuneACCESS, this table was stored by TCRdb with only in-frame sequences that have V and J called. A share of the clones is absent; for the studies checked, an unresolved V gene accounts for under half, and the remainder has no known explanation. That table is the source of V, J and clone size, and D and trimming were worked out from the DNA. The sample data list about 91,000 clones, and just under 90% of these were observed just once. Roughly 2.3% of the sample rests with the top ten.

Overall study results and their limits: Because the 87-base-pair reads could not distinguish some IMGT-functional V segments, including TRBV6-2 and TRBV6-3, those segments were excluded. Compared with equally common non-associated chains, HLA-associated TCR beta chains in a later analysis were more clonally expanded and had lower generation probabilities. A later analysis associated about 17,000 TCR beta sequences with specific HLA alleles at a false discovery rate of 0.05. Presence/absence analyses assumed roughly uniform sequencing depth across donors, an assumption that may not hold. The authors suggested that the approach could potentially be extended to other disease states and immunological phenotypes. HLA typing was unavailable for some donors at each locus, so association tests used only the typed subset. Because counts were too low, about 15 rarely observed V segments, including chromosome 9 orphons, were left out of the earlier analysis of 500 to 750 of the donors. A few of the identified cytomegalovirus-associated TCR beta chains were confirmed in vitro to be specific for cytomegalovirus antigens. A later genetic analysis associated a missense DCLRE1C variant with V-gene and J-gene trimming of TCR beta chains, and an independent cohort replicated the association. A further reported finding was that TCR beta sequences accurately predicted the HLA-A and HLA-B alleles for most subjects in the first cohort. In both the original and validation cohorts, the classifier was reported to diagnose cytomegalovirus status with high specificity and sensitivity. The study listed around 160 TCR beta chains as associated with cytomegalovirus. Across donors, most TCR sequences were observed very rarely, whereas some public TCRs were present in many individuals. According to a later analysis, most CMV-associated TCR beta chains appeared to be HLA-restricted, and the HLA associations seemed to be driven largely by CMV exposure. In this cohort, only TCR beta chains were sequenced, and detectable features were limited by the absence of alpha or paired-chain data. Assigning TCR associations to individual alleles was difficult when HLA alleles, especially DR and DQ, strongly co-occurred. A later analysis reported that several top co-occurrence clusters appeared linked to parvovirus B19, influenza, CMV and Epstein-Barr virus. According to a later analysis, TCR association rates differed among HLA loci, with DRB1 alleles showing the most associated TCRs and HLA-C alleles showing the fewest. In a later genetic analysis, fewer N-insertions in productive TCRs were reported among donors in an Asian-associated ancestry cluster than the roughly 710-donor mean. For the cohort, immune exposure information was limited to CMV serostatus. Linkage disequilibrium might explain the correlated functional status among segregating V segments, but an unknown experimental factor could not be excluded. A group of highly shared sequence variants was considered likely to be a technical artifact of the sequencing pipeline. Broadly in line with IMGT annotations, most TCR beta V segments showed up in productive rearrangements about 90% or about 30% of the time in an earlier analysis of 450 to 750 of the donors.

The cohort consisted of more than 650 healthy bone marrow donors. Cohort members were all nominally healthy when sampled, although unrecorded immune exposures were likely present. The donor tested CMV seronegative and was one of the 352 seronegative cohort members. Every donor gave a peripheral blood sample, and the peripheral blood mononuclear cells from that sample were used for TCR beta sequencing. The Qiagen DNeasy Blood Extraction Kit was used to extract genomic DNA from the blood cell samples. The clonotype originates from a young man in good health and CMV-seronegative. Rearrangement joined TRBV5-1 to TRBJ2-3; TRBD2 is a possible D gene, resting on 5 matching bases. The source material was PBMCs. The CDR3 reads CASSLDGVFTDTQYF. The bases read TGCGCCAGCAGCTTGGACGGGGTTTTCACAGATACGCAGTATTTT.